One and the same sample provided the 8 T cell receptor beta chains below, sequenced in a study of post-analysis software for immune sequencing data. The antigens of these receptors remain unknown. Study outcomes and limitations: TRBV5-6, TRBV5-1 and TRBV20-1 were among several TRBV segments more frequent in patients than controls.

Incorporated into the TCR beta cDNA libraries were unique molecular identifiers, which served to reduce PCR and sequencing biases. TCRdb itself ran the PCR reads through MiXCR, one entry per CDR3 protein. Counted here are approximately 770,000 distinct CDR3 sequences, roughly 46% occurring once; the ten biggest clones make up roughly 5%. The sequencing sample was made of blood. These receptors came from a girl aged 10-17 years with multiple sclerosis.

The rearrangement uses TRBV20-1 and TRBJ2-1, with 10 bases lining up with TRBD2. The length of the CDR3 is 16 residues. After removal of 0 bases from V and 6 bases from J, the junction contained 8 bases not matched to a gene. The germline V gene has CDR1 DFQATT and CDR2 SNEGSKA (reference sequence). The CDR3 nucleotides read TGCAGTGCTAGAGATGCTAGCGGGAGATCCCTCAATGAGCAGTTCTTC. Its translation: CSARDASGRSLNEQFF.

The chain links TRBV27 to TRBJ2-3; tentative D call: TRBD2 (6 bases). The germline V gene encodes CDR1 MNHEY and CDR2 SMNVEV (reference sequence). V shed 5 bases and J shed 1 base, with 19 bases lying between them. The CDR3 spans 17 residues. The CDR3 nucleotides read TGTGCCAGCAGTCCGCCTCACCTAGCGAGAGGCACAGATACGCAGTATTTT. Amino acids: CASSPPHLARGTDTQYF.

This clonotype was counted between two and nine times. The V gene is TRBV12-3 or TRBV12-4, the J gene TRBJ1-3, with D possibly matching TRBD1 (6 bases). With 9 bases removed from V and 0 bases from J, the gap between germline ends came to 18 bases. This CDR3 comprises 16 residues. CDR3 loop: CASPGADSYSGNTIYF. The CDR3 region has the DNA TGTGCCAGTCCAGGGGCGGACTCTTACTCTGGAAACACCATATATTTT.

V gene TRBV6-6 combines with J gene TRBJ2-5, with a tentative D call TRBD2 (5 bases). The DNA matches TRBJ2-7 better at its end, which makes the J call doubtful. In germline, CDR1 is MNHNY, CDR2 SVGAGI (reference sequence). This CDR3 region has 15 residues. The CDR3 loop is CASSYSIGESGEQYF. Here the CDR3 DNA reads TGTGCCAGCAGTTACTCGATAGGAGAAAGCGGCGAGCAGTACTTC.

In nucleotides, the CDR3 is TGCAGCGTTGAAGATCGCAGGTCCGAGCAGTACTTC. Translated: CSVEDRRSEQYF. The chain is built from TRBV29-1 and TRBJ2-7; D not resolved. Per the germline V gene, CDR1 is SQVTM and CDR2 is ANQGSEA. This CDR3 has 12 amino acids. V shed 0 bases and J shed 6 bases, with 9 bases lying between them.

This clonotype was found a few times. The chain recombines TRBV3-1 with TRBJ2-7; the D is unclear. The V and J ends lost 3 bases and 4 bases respectively, with 7 bases between them. CDR1 and CDR2 from the germline V gene are LGHDT and YNNKEL (reference sequence). CDR3 size: 12 residues. CDR3 DNA sequence: TGTGCCAGCAGCCAGGAAGAATACGAGCAGTACTTC. It specifies CASSQEEYEQYF.

This rearrangement joins TRBV12-3 or TRBV12-4 to TRBJ2-1, with 9 nucleotides matching TRBD1. The junction had 9 bases not matched to a gene; V was cut back by 6 bases and J by 6 bases. CDR3 length equals 15 residues. CDR3 in amino acids: CASRAGTGGINEQFF. For the CDR3, the DNA is TGTGCCAGCAGGGCAGGAACAGGGGGCATCAATGAGCAGTTCTTC.

Only a few counts were recorded for this clonotype. The rearrangement joins TRBV29-1 to TRBJ2-1, with D possibly TRBD2 on 6 matching bases. V lost 3 bases and J 0 bases, leaving 12 bases between the germline ends. The CDR3 contains 15 residues. Germline V gives CDR1 SQVTM, CDR2 ANQGSEA. CDR3 bases: TGCAGCGTTGATTTTGGGGGGAGCTCCTACAATGAGCAGTTCTTC. It translates to CSVDFGGSSYNEQFF.